These 5 T cell receptor beta chains share one sample of origin, sequenced in a study of T cell responses to AZD1222 COVID-19 vaccine. Assay used: immunoSEQ multiplex PCR; TCRdb lists only in-frame clones, some missing. This table holds about 110,000 clones, approximately 90% found once. The starting material was peripheral blood, obtained on day 0 of AZD1222 vaccination. The receptors come from an adult in good health.

This clone has only one observation. The chain's CDR3 is CASSPGQGFTAFF. The CDR3, as DNA: TGTGCCAGCAGCCCGGGACAGGGCTTCACGGCTTTCTTT. The chain employs TRBV7-9 and TRBJ1-1; the match to TRBD1 covers 9 bases. The CDR3 runs to 13 residues. J was trimmed by 11 bases and V by 5 bases; bases with no gene match: 9. Per the germline V gene, CDR1 is SEHNR and CDR2 is FQNEAQ (reference sequence).

J is TRBJ2-1 and V is TRBV5-1; TRBD2 matches at 14 bases. Unmatched junction bases numbered 13, after V lost 2 bases and J lost 6 bases. Germline CDR1 and CDR2: SGHRS and YFSETQ. The CDR3 contains 19 residues. The CDR3 reads CASSFPLGTSGSRGNEQFF. Written as DNA, the CDR3 is TGCGCCAGCAGCTTCCCTTTGGGGACTAGCGGGAGCAGGGGCAATGAGCAGTTCTTC.

The rearrangement joins TRBV23-1 to TRBJ1-4; no firm D call. TRBV23-1 is an ORF, with its function uncertain. The CDR3 has 15 amino acids. V lost 7 bases and J 0 bases, leaving 12 bases between the germline ends. The DNA for the CDR3 is TGCGCCAGCAAAAAGGAGAGGCCAACTAATGAAAAACTGTTTTTT. It is translated as CASKKERPTNEKLFF.

This chain uses TRBV7-3 with TRBJ2-1; weak D call: TRBD2 (6 bases). Germline V gene data show CDR1 as SGHTA and CDR2 as FQGTGA. V was cut by 2 bases and J by 7 bases, with 15 bases left in between. The CDR3 totals 15 residues. The CDR3 DNA reads TGTGCCAGCAGCTTAGTTAGCGGAAATGTAAATGAGCAGTTCTTC. It yields the protein CASSLVSGNVNEQFF.

This clone has a handful of counts. J is TRBJ1-1 and V is TRBV12-3 or TRBV12-4; possible D gene TRBD1, 5 bases. V lost 6 bases, J lost 0 bases, and 8 bases lay in between. CDR3 length equals 13 residues. The CDR3 protein is CASSGQMNTEAFF. The CDR3 DNA is TGTGCCAGCAGCGGACAAATGAACACTGAAGCTTTCTTT.